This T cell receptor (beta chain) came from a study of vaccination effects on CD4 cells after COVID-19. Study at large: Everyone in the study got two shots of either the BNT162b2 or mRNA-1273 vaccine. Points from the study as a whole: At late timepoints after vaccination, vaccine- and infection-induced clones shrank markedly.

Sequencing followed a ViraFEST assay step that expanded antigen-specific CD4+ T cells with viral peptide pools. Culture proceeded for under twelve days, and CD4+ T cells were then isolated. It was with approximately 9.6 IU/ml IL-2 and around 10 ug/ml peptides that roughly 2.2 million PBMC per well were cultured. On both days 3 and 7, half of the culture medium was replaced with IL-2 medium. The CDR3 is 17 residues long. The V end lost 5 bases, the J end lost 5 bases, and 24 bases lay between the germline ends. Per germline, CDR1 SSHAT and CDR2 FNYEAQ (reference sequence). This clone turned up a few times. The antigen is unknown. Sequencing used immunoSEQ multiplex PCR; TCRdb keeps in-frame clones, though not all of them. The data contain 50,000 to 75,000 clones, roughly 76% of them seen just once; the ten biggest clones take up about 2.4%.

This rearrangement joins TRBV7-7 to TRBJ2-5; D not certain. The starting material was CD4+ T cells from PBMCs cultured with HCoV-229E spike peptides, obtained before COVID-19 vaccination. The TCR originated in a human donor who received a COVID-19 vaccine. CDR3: CASSAFPVGIVWETQYF. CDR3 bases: TGTGCCAGCAGCGCATTCCCCGTAGGGATCGTATGGGAGACCCAGTACTTC. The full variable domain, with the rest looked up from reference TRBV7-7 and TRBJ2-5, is GAGVSQSPRYKVTKRGQDVTLRCDPISSHATLYWYQQALGQGPEFLTYFNYEAQPDKSGLPSDRFSAERPEGSISTLTIQRTEQRDSAMYRCASSAFPVGIVWETQYFGPGTRLLVL.